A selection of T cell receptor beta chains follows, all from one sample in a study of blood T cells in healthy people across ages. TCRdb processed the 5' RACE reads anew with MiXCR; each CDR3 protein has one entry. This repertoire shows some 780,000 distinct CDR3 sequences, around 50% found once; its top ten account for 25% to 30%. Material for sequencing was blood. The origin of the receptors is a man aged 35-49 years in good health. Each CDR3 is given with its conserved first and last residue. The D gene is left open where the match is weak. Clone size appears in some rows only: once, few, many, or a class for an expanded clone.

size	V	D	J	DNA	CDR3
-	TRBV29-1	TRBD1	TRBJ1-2	TGCAGCGGCCTGGGAGCCCACAGGGGCGGTTATGGCTACACCTTC	CSGLGAHRGGYGYTF
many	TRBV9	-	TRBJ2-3	TGTGCCAGCAGCGTACTTAGCACAGATACGCAGTATTTT	CASSVLSTDTQYF
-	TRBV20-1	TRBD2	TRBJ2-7	TGCAGTGCTAGAGTCCGGGGACTAGCGGGGAAATACGAGCAGTACTTC	CSARVRGLAGKYEQYF
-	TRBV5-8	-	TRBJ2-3	TGTGCCAGCAGCTTGCTTCTGTCCGTGGATACGCAGTATTTT	CASSLLLSVDTQYF
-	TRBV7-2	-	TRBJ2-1	TGTGCCAGCAGCTCAGGGCTGAATGAGCAGTTCTTC	CASSSGLNEQFF
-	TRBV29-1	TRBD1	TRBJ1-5	TGCAGCGTGGGGGAGGGACAGTCTTTTCAGCCCCAGCATTTT	CSVGEGQSFQPQHF
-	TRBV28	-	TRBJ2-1	TGTGCCAGCAGCCTACCAGGGGGGAGAGGGATGAATGAGCAGTTCTTC	CASSLPGGRGMNEQFF
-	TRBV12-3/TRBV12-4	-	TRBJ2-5	TGTGCCAGCAGTTTAAGGGGGGGCGCAGAGACCCAGTACTTC	CASSLRGGAETQYF
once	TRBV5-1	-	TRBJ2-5	TGCGCCAGCAGCTCTGGGGACGCCGACAATGAGCAGTACTTC	CASSSGDADNEQYF
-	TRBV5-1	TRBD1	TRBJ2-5	TGCGCCAGCAATCCCGGGACAGGGGCCGATCAGGCGGCCCAGTACTTC	CASNPGTGADQAAQYF
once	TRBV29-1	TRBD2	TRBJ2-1	TGCAGCGTTGAATGGAGCGGGAGGAGTGATGAGCAGTTCTTC	CSVEWSGRSDEQFF
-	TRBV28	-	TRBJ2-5	TGTGCGGAAACTAGTCCGAAGGAGACCCAGTACTTC	CAETSPKETQYF
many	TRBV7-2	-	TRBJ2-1	TGTGCCAGCAGCGCTAGCAGGGCGCAGTTCTTC	CASSASRAQFF
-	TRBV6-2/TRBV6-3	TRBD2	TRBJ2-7	TGTGCCATCTCGCGAGCGGGGGACTCCTACAATGAGCAGTACTTC	CAISRAGDSYNEQYF
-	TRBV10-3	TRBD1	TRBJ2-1	TGTGCCACCTCTCCCGGGACAGGGGTGGTTAATGAGCAGTTCTTC	CATSPGTGVVNEQFF
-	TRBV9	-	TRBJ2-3	TGTGCCAGCAGCCCACGAACCGGGACCACCACAGATACGCAGTATTTT	CASSPRTGTTTDTQYF
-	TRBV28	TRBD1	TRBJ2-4	TGTGCCAGCAGTTTTTCGGGACAGGGAAACATTCAGTACTTC	CASSFSGQGNIQYF
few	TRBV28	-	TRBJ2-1	TGTGCCAGCAGTTTTCCCCACCCCCAGGACAATGAGCAGTTCTTC	CASSFPHPQDNEQFF
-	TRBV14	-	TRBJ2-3	TGTGCCAGCAGCGAGGTGGGCTGGGATACGCAGTATTTT	CASSEVGWDTQYF
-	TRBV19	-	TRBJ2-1	TGTGCCAGTAGTCCGGCGTGGGTCAGTTCCTACAATGAGCAGTTCTTC	CASSPAWVSSYNEQFF
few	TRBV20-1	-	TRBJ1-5	TGCAGTGAACCCAATCAGCCCCAGCATTTT	CSEPNQPQHF
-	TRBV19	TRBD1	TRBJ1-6	TGTGCCAGTAGCCGATTAACCGGGACAGGGTATAATTCACCCCTCCACTTT	CASSRLTGTGYNSPLHF
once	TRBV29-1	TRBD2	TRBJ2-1	TGCAGCGTTGTCTCTAGCGGGGGGACCTACAATGAGCAGTTCTTC	CSVVSSGGTYNEQFF
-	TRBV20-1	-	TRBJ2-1	TGCAGTGCTCCCGCGGGGAGGGGGAAAAATGAGCAGTTCTTC	CSAPAGRGKNEQFF
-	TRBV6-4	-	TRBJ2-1	TGTGCCAGCAGCCCAGAGGGAGTAGAGCAGTTCTTC	CASSPEGVEQFF
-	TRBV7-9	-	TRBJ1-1	TGTGTATGGGGGGGGAACACTGAAGCTTTCTTT	CVWGGNTEAFF
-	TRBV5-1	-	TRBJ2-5	TGCGCCAGCAGCTTGGAGGGCCCCGAAGGGGATGAGCAGTACTTC	CASSLEGPEGDEQYF
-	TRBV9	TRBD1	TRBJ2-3	TGTGCCAGCAGCGAAGGCCGGGTACAGGGGCTCGGCACAGATACGCAGTATTTT	CASSEGRVQGLGTDTQYF
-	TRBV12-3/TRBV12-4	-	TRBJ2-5	TGTGCCGGCAGTCCCAGGGAGGCCCAGTACTTC	CAGSPREAQYF
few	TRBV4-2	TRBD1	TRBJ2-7	TGTGCCAGCAGCCAAGTATGGGACAGATCCTACGAGCAGTACTTC	CASSQVWDRSYEQYF
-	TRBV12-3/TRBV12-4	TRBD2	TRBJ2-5	TGTGCCAGCAGCCGAGGGACTAGCGCGTACTTC	CASSRGTSAYF
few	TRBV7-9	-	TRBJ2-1	TGTGCCAGCAGCTCCCCCGAGATCATCAATGAGCAGTTCTTC	CASSSPEIINEQFF
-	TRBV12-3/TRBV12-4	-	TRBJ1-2	TGTGCCAGCAGTCCGACGACGCGGCGCTATGGCTACACCTTC	CASSPTTRRYGYTF
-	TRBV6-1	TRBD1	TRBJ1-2	TGTGCCAGCAGTGCGGCCTTGGACAGGGGGCATCTTGGCTACACCTTC	CASSAALDRGHLGYTF
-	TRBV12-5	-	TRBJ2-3	TGTGCTAGTGGTTTTGGTTTTAATACAGATACGCAGTATTTT	CASGFGFNTDTQYF
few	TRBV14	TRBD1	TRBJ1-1	TGTGCCAGCAGTCGACAGGGAGGCGGAGACACTGAAGCTTTCTTT	CASSRQGGGDTEAFF
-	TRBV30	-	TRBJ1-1	TGTGCCTGGAGTGACACCGGGGGTGAAGCTTTCTTT	CAWSDTGGEAFF
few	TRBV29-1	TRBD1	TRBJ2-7	TGCAGCGTTGAAATTCTCCCCCCCGGGACAGGGGTCGGAAAGCAGTACTTC	CSVEILPPGTGVGKQYF
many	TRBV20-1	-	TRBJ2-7	TGCAGTGCTAGACAGGGAGTCGGCGAGCAGTACTTC	CSARQGVGEQYF
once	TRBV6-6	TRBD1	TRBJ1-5	TGTGCCAGCAGTCAAGACAGGGGTGGGGGCAATCAGCCCCAGCATTTT	CASSQDRGGGNQPQHF
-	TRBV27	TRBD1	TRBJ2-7	TGTGCCAGCAGTTTACGGAGCTGGGACAGGGGGAACTCCTACGAGCAGTACTTC	CASSLRSWDRGNSYEQYF
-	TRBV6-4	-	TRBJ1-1	TGTGCCAGCAGTGTTACAGAGTACACTGAAGCTTTCTTT	CASSVTEYTEAFF
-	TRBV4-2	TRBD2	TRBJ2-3	TGTGCCAGCAGCCAAGATATGTCGCTTGGGACTAGCGGATTCACAGATACGCAGTATTTT	CASSQDMSLGTSGFTDTQYF
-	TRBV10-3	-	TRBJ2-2	TGTGCCATCAGTGAGTCAGGAGGGGGCGCGGCCGGGGAGCTGTTTTTT	CAISESGGGAAGELFF
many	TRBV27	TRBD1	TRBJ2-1	TGTGCCAGCAGTTTACGGTGGACAGGCTCGGGGAATGAGCAGTTCTTC	CASSLRWTGSGNEQFF
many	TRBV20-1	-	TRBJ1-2	TGCAGTGCTAGAGATCCGGGCTTTCGGGGCCCCTATGGCTACACCTTC	CSARDPGFRGPYGYTF
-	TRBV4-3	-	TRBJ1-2	TGCGCCAGCAGCCAAGATAACAGGGCCACCTATGGCTACACCTTC	CASSQDNRATYGYTF
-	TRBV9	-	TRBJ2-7	TGTGCCAGCAGCGGGGCAGGGAACCCTACCTACGAGCAGTACTTC	CASSGAGNPTYEQYF
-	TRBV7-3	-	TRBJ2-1	TGTGCAAGCAGGCATCCAGGTTCCTTCAATGAGCAGTTCTTC	CASRHPGSFNEQFF
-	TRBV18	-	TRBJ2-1	TGTGCCAGCCGGTCCCCAACTCGCTCCTACAATGAGCAGTTCTTC	CASRSPTRSYNEQFF